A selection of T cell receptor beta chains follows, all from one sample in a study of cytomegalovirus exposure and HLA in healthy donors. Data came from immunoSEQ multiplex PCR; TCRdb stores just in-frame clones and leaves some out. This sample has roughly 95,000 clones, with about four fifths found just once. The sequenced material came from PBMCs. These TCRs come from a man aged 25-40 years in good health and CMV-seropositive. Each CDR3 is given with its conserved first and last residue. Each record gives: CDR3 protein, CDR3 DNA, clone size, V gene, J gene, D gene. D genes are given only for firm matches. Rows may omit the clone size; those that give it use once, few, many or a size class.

CDR3: CASSQDIGQGVYEQYF; DNA: TGCGCCAGCAGCCAAGATATCGGACAGGGGGTCTACGAGCAGTACTTC; size: NA; V: TRBV4-3; J: TRBJ2-7; D: TRBD1
CDR3: CASGLGQGDSNQPQHF; DNA: TGTGCTAGTGGTTTGGGACAGGGGGATAGCAATCAGCCCCAGCATTTT; size: NA; V: TRBV12-5; J: TRBJ1-5; D: TRBD1
CDR3: CASTEPGRQGHEQYF; DNA: TGTGCCAGCACCGAGCCGGGGAGACAGGGCCACGAGCAGTACTTC; size: NA; V: TRBV6-1; J: TRBJ2-7; D: TRBD1
CDR3: CASSMYRSTGANVLTF; DNA: TGTGCCAGTAGTATGTATAGGAGTACAGGGGCCAACGTCCTGACTTTC; size: NA; V: TRBV19; J: TRBJ2-6; D: NA
CDR3: CASSLAVPGAGELFF; DNA: TGTGCCAGCAGCTTAGCAGTGCCAGGGGCCGGGGAGCTGTTTTTT; size: NA; V: TRBV7-2; J: TRBJ2-2; D: NA
CDR3: CASSLDRGNTGELFF; DNA: TGCGCCAGCAGCTTGGACAGGGGGAACACCGGGGAGCTGTTTTTT; size: NA; V: TRBV5-1; J: TRBJ2-2; D: TRBD1
CDR3: CASSSGTKGYEQYF; DNA: TGTGCCAGCAGTTCCGGGACTAAGGGGTACGAGCAGTACTTC; size: NA; V: TRBV9; J: TRBJ2-7; D: TRBD2
CDR3: CASSWTGVEGQETQYF; DNA: TGCGCCAGCAGCTGGACAGGGGTGGAGGGCCAAGAGACCCAGTACTTC; size: once; V: TRBV5-1; J: TRBJ2-5; D: TRBD1
CDR3: CASRRPGLPYNEQFF; DNA: TGTGCCAGCAGGCGTCCGGGACTTCCCTACAATGAGCAGTTCTTC; size: NA; V: TRBV27; J: TRBJ2-1; D: NA
CDR3: CASGGGASWNEQFF; DNA: TGTGCTAGTGGAGGGGGGGCATCTTGGAATGAGCAGTTCTTC; size: NA; V: TRBV12-5; J: TRBJ2-1; D: NA
CDR3: CASSLTGSATQYF; DNA: TGTGCCAGCAGTTTGACAGGGAGCGCTACGCAGTATTTT; size: NA; V: TRBV6-1; J: TRBJ2-3; D: TRBD1
CDR3: CASSELADNEQFF; DNA: TGTGCCAGCAGTGAGCTAGCGGACAATGAGCAGTTCTTC; size: NA; V: TRBV2; J: TRBJ2-1; D: TRBD2
CDR3: CASSQVTSGSGIQYF; DNA: TGTGCCAGCAGCCAAGTAACTAGCGGGAGCGGCATTCAGTACTTC; size: NA; V: TRBV6-5; J: TRBJ2-4; D: TRBD2
CDR3: CASGLARDIQYF; DNA: TGTGCCAGCGGCTTAGCGCGGGACATTCAGTACTTC; size: once; V: TRBV2; J: TRBJ2-4; D: NA
CDR3: CASSLRLTGTGFLHEQYF; DNA: TGTGCCAGCAGTTTACGGCTAACCGGGACAGGGTTTCTCCACGAGCAGTACTTC; size: few; V: TRBV28; J: TRBJ2-7; D: TRBD1
CDR3: CASSYIGGGEQYF; DNA: TGTGCCAGCAGTTACATAGGGGGCGGAGAGCAGTACTTC; size: NA; V: TRBV6-5; J: TRBJ2-5; D: TRBD1
CDR3: CASSLGVTGDVTDTQYF; DNA: TGTGCCAGCAGCTTAGGAGTGACAGGGGATGTGACAGATACGCAGTATTTT; size: NA; V: TRBV11-3; J: TRBJ2-3; D: TRBD1